A single sample is the source of the 10 T cell receptor beta chains below, sequenced in a study of graft-versus-host responses after intestinal transplantation. Irradiated stimulators labeled with violet dye, 200,000 in number, were plated with 200,000 CFSE-labeled responders. This table comes from immunoSEQ multiplex PCR, and its TCRdb copy is limited to in-frame clones, with some not included. The sample lists tens of thousands of clones, 44% occurring once. This specimen was alloreactive CD8+ T cells from a mixed lymphocyte reaction culture, taken before transplantation. Subset reported: CFSE-low proliferating T cells sorted from roughly 6-day pre-transplant mixed lymphocyte reaction (GvH or HvG direction). Receptor source: a human patient who was an organ donor for intestinal transplantation.

The gene calls are TRBV4-2 and TRBJ2-7, with a weak D call TRBD2 (6 bases). Germline CDR1 and CDR2: LGHNA and YNFKEQ. This CDR3 has 16 residues. V was pared by 1 base and J by 4 bases, with 17 bases between. This CDR3 reads CASSQAGSGGRYEQYF. CDR3 coding DNA: TGTGCCAGCAGCCAAGCTGGTAGCGGAGGGAGGTACGAGCAGTACTTC.

The gene calls are TRBV4-2 and TRBJ2-1; 9 nucleotides agree with TRBD1. This CDR3 has 18 amino acids. V lost 4 bases, J lost 9 bases, and 19 bases stayed unmatched. Germline CDR1 is LGHNA and CDR2 is YNFKEQ. CDR3 residues: CASSLGTGIAVPLGEQFF. CDR3 bases: TGTGCCAGCAGCCTCGGGACAGGGATAGCGGTGCCCCTAGGTGAGCAGTTCTTC.

The table lists this clone with a few counts. The chain uses TRBV6-6 and TRBJ1-5; D remains ambiguous. The length of the CDR3 is 13 residues. Trimming stripped 2 bases from V and 3 bases from J, with 5 bases between. The V gene's germline CDR1 is MNHNY and CDR2 SVGAGI (reference sequence). The CDR3, as DNA: TGTGCCAGCAGTTACAACAACAATCAGCCCCAGCATTTT. It yields the protein CASSYNNNQPQHF.

The rearrangement joins TRBV19 to TRBJ2-1; 9 nucleotides line up with TRBD2. With V trimmed by 4 bases and J by 2 bases, 0 bases remained unmatched. CDR1 and CDR2 (germline): LNHDA, SQIVND (reference sequence). The CDR3 has 14 residues. CDR3 in amino acids: CASSSGRAYNEQFF. CDR3 DNA sequence: TGTGCCAGTAGTAGCGGGAGGGCCTACAATGAGCAGTTCTTC.

By share, this clone counts as medium-sized. This chain uses TRBV5-4 with TRBJ1-2; D is uncertain. CDR3 length equals 13 residues. Trimming cost V 4 bases and J 6 bases, with 13 bases left between them. Germline CDR1 and CDR2: SGHNT and YYREEE (reference sequence). The CDR3 nucleotides read TGTGCCAGCAGCCCGTTGGGTTTCGATGGCTACACCTTC. Its translation is CASSPLGFDGYTF. Together with reference TRBV5-4 and TRBJ1-2, the CDR3 gives the full variable domain: ETGVTQSPTHLIKTRGQQVTLRCSSQSGHNTVSWYQQALGQGPQFIFQYYREEENGRGNFPPRFSGLQFPNYSSELNVNALELDDSALYLCASSPLGFDGYTFGSGTRLTVV.

This chain links TRBV6-5 with TRBJ2-5; perhaps TRBD2 as D (6 bases). The J call may be wrong; the DNA end is better matched by TRBJ2-7. This CDR3 contains 14 residues. Germline CDR1 and CDR2: MNHEY and SVGAGI. The CDR3 nucleotides are TGTGCCAGCAGCTCGGGGGACGGCTCCTACGAGCAGTACTTC. Its protein is CASSSGDGSYEQYF.

With respect to this clone: Other DNA variants within this sample encode the same CDR3. The chain recombines TRBV4-1 with TRBJ2-1, with unresolved D. This CDR3 is built from 12 residues. V shed 0 bases and J shed 7 bases, with 4 bases lying between them. Germline CDR1 MGHRA, CDR2 YSYEKL. The CDR3 sequence is CASSQDGNEQFF. The CDR3 bases are TGCGCCAGCAGCCAAGATGGGAATGAGCAGTTCTTC.

V gene TRBV6-6 combines with J gene TRBJ1-2, with unresolved D. V was pared by 3 bases and J by 4 bases, with 6 bases between. This CDR3 contains 12 residues. Per the germline V gene, CDR1 is MNHNY and CDR2 is SVGAGI (reference sequence). CDR3: CASSYDFYGYTF. In nucleotides, the CDR3 is TGTGCCAGCAGTTATGACTTCTATGGCTACACCTTC.

The chain couples TRBV2 to TRBJ2-7; unclear D gene. The CDR3 loop spans 12 amino acids. Germline CDR1 and CDR2: SNHLY and FYNNEI. V shed 8 bases and J shed 3 bases, with 11 bases lying between them. The CDR3 DNA sequence: TGTGCCAGCTCGGACCCAGACTACGAGCAGTACTTC. The encoded protein is CASSDPDYEQYF. Full variable domain (rest looked up from reference TRBV2 and TRBJ2-7): EPEVTQTPSHQVTQMGQEVILRCVPISNHLYFYWYRQILGQKVEFLVSFYNNEISEKSEIFDDQFSVERPDGSNFTLKIRSTKLEDSAMYFCASSDPDYEQYFGPGTRLTVT.

The chain recombines TRBV6-1 with TRBJ1-1, with D tentatively TRBD1 (5 bases). Germline V gene sequence: CDR1 MNHNS, CDR2 SASEGT. Trimming pared 8 bases from V and 6 bases from J, leaving 19 bases between. The CDR3 consists of 14 residues. CDR3: CASLPAAGGPEAFF. CDR3 in DNA: TGTGCCAGCCTCCCAGCGGCGGGGGGTCCTGAAGCTTTCTTT.